Listed here are 22 T cell receptor beta chains from one sample, sequenced in a study of T-cell reconstitution after alpha-beta-depleted transplantation in children. Unique molecular identifiers tagged the TCRbeta library. TCRdb itself ran the PCR reads through MiXCR, one entry per CDR3 protein. Here the sample spans hundreds of thousands of distinct CDR3 sequences, 13% being singletons. The sequenced sample was PBMCs, obtained before TCRalphabeta/CD19-depleted stem cell transplant. The source of these receptors is a girl aged 2-15 years with congenital amegakaryocytic thrombocytopenia, due to receive a stem cell transplant.

This clonotype occurred a few times. CDR3 loop: CASSLRGQGGFEAFF. For the CDR3, the DNA is TGTGCCAGCAGCTTGAGGGGACAGGGCGGCTTTGAAGCTTTCTTT. This rearrangement joins TRBV5-5 to TRBJ1-1; 9 bases align to TRBD1. This CDR3 has 15 residues. With V trimmed by 1 base and J by 7 bases, 8 bases remained unmatched. Germline V gene data show CDR1 as SGHKS and CDR2 as YYEKEE (reference sequence). Full variable domain (remainder filled in from reference TRBV5-5 and TRBJ1-1): DAGVTQSPTHLIKTRGQQVTLRCSPISGHKSVSWYQQVLGQGPQFIFQYYEKEERGRGNFPDRFSARQFPNYSSELNVNALLLGDSALYLCASSLRGQGGFEAFFGQGTRLTVV.

The chain carries TRBV12-3 or TRBV12-4 and TRBJ2-7, with D maybe TRBD2 (5 bases). Trimming stripped 1 base from V and 0 bases from J, with 13 bases between. The CDR3 is made up of 16 amino acids. The CDR3 DNA is TGTGCCAGCAGTTTAGGGGTCCAGCGGTCCTCCTACGAGCAGTACTTC. It codes for CASSLGVQRSSYEQYF.

V usage is TRBV12-3 or TRBV12-4 and J usage is TRBJ2-1, with 9 bases fitting TRBD2. Germline trimming cut 8 bases from V and 4 bases from J; bases unmatched to any gene: 9. The CDR3 length is 15 residues. CDR3 in DNA: TGTGCCAGCCTTCCCCTAGCGGGAAGTTACAATGAGCAGTTCTTC. Its protein is CASLPLAGSYNEQFF.

In this sample, this clonotype turned up a few times. The CDR3 DNA follows: TGCAGCGTCGATCCCGCAGGTCTGGACGAGCAGTACTTC. Amino acid sequence: CSVDPAGLDEQYF. The chain has TRBV29-1 and TRBJ2-7; no definite D call. Germline CDR1 is SQVTM and CDR2 is ANQGSEA. Trimming removed 6 bases at V and 5 bases at J, with 17 bases between. This CDR3 has 13 residues.

There are a few counts of this clonotype. The genes are TRBV5-1 and TRBJ2-1; D ambiguous. CDR3 length: 14 amino acids. The V end was cut by 0 bases, the J end by 7 bases, with 11 bases between. Germline values: CDR1 SGHRS, CDR2 YFSETQ. The CDR3 DNA reads TGCGCCAGCAGCTTGGGGGAAAGTAAAAATGAGCAGTTCTTC. This encodes CASSLGESKNEQFF.

The chain uses TRBV28 and TRBJ2-1; tentatively, D is TRBD2 (6 bases). Germline-derived CDR1 and CDR2 are MDHEN and SYDVKM. Trimming took 2 bases from V and 4 from J, leaving 15 bases between them. This CDR3 has 16 residues. The DNA of the CDR3 is TGTGCCAGCAGTTTAGGCCCGGGAGCGGTATACAATGAGCAGTTCTTC. Translated, it gives CASSLGPGAVYNEQFF.

The sample holds a few counts of this clonotype. This sequence joins TRBV9 and TRBJ1-1; the D is unclear. This CDR3 contains 13 residues. In germline, CDR1 is SGDLS, CDR2 YYNGEE. The V and J ends lost 7 bases and 4 bases respectively, with 14 bases between them. The CDR3 sequence: CASSKQSFTEAFF. CDR3 sequence (DNA): TGTGCCAGCTCAAAGCAGAGTTTCACTGAAGCTTTCTTT.

This clonotype occurred many times. CDR3 DNA sequence: TGCAGTGCTATCCCGAACTCCTACGAGCAGTACTTC. It yields the protein CSAIPNSYEQYF. J is TRBJ2-7 and V is TRBV20-1; no reliable D call. V lost 4 bases to trimming and J lost 0 bases, with 7 bases between them. Germline lookup yields CDR1 DFQATT and CDR2 SNEGSKA (reference sequence). The CDR3 contains 12 residues.

This clonotype was counted many times. V gene TRBV20-1 combines with J gene TRBJ1-2; TRBD1 might be the D (5 bases). The germline V and J ends were trimmed by 2 bases and 7 bases, with 14 bases remaining between them. Germline CDR1 DFQATT, CDR2 SNEGSKA (reference sequence). This CDR3 is built from 13 residues. For the CDR3, the DNA is TGCAGTGCTAGATACCCAGGGCGCAGTGGCTACACCTTC. It is translated as CSARYPGRSGYTF.

A few counts support this clonotype. The genes are TRBV27 and TRBJ1-1; D is uncertain. CDR3 length equals 14 residues. V was trimmed by 3 bases and J by 7 bases, leaving 15 bases between them. Germline V gene lookup returns CDR1 MNHEY and CDR2 SMNVEV (reference sequence). The CDR3 sequence is CASSFSFPPREAFF. In nucleotides, the CDR3 is TGTGCCAGCAGTTTTAGTTTCCCCCCGCGTGAAGCTTTCTTT.

This clonotype was picked up a small number of times. The chain employs TRBV11-1 and TRBJ2-2, with no clear D. The germline gives CDR1 SGHAT, CDR2 FQDESV (reference sequence). V dropped 0 bases and J dropped 0 bases, with 14 bases sitting between them. The CDR3 covers 18 residues. The CDR3 reads CASSLALIMSTNTGELFF. For the CDR3, the DNA is TGTGCCAGCAGCTTAGCGCTTATTATGTCTACGAACACCGGGGAGCTGTTTTTT.

This clonotype has just a few counts. J is TRBJ2-1 and V is TRBV3-1; no clear D. V was shortened by 0 bases and J by 7 bases, with 10 bases between the two germline ends. Germline V gene data show CDR1 as LGHDT and CDR2 as YNNKEL (reference sequence). The CDR3 runs to 14 residues. CDR3 sequence (DNA): TGTGCCAGCAGCCAAGATATGGTCCTGAATGAGCAGTTCTTC. It yields the protein CASSQDMVLNEQFF.

V gene TRBV4-2 combines with J gene TRBJ2-3, with D hard to call. Germline V gene sequence: CDR1 LGHNA, CDR2 YNFKEQ. V was trimmed by 0 bases and J by 14 bases, leaving 18 bases between them. The CDR3 totals 14 residues. The CDR3, as DNA: TGTGCCAGCAGCCAAGATGAAGGCTCTAGGTATCTGTATTTT. Translated: CASSQDEGSRYLYF.

With regard to this clonotype: A much larger clone lies a single base off, so this may be a read error. The chain combines TRBV4-1 with TRBJ2-7; D is possibly TRBD2 (6 bases). V gave up 0 bases and J gave up 3 bases, with 15 bases separating them. The V gene's germline CDR1 is MGHRA and CDR2 YSYEKL. The CDR3 extends over 16 amino acids. The CDR3: CASSQDSGGISYEQYF. CDR3 bases: TGCGCCAGCAGCCAAGATAGCGGCGGGATTAGCTACGAGCAGTACTTC.

This clonotype was recorded at least ten times. The chain couples TRBV12-3 or TRBV12-4 to TRBJ1-5; D gene ambiguous. The CDR3 spans 14 residues. With 5 bases removed from V and 7 bases from J, the gap between germline ends came to 15 bases. CDR3 sequence: CASSLQTQAQPQHF. CDR3 nucleotide sequence: TGTGCCAGCAGTCTCCAGACTCAGGCCCAGCCCCAGCATTTT.

At least ten counts were recorded for this clonotype. The CDR3 DNA reads TGCGCCAGCAGCACGGGACAGGGCACTTTGTCTTTCTTT. Its protein product is CASSTGQGTLSFF. J is TRBJ1-1 and V is TRBV5-1, with 9 bases that match TRBD1. This CDR3 is built from 13 residues. In germline, CDR1 is SGHRS, CDR2 YFSETQ. Germline trimming cut 4 bases from V and 12 bases from J; bases unmatched to any gene: 10.

This chain connects TRBV11-1 to TRBJ2-5; D uncertain. CDR3 length equals 15 residues. Germline CDR1 is SGHAT and CDR2 is FQDESV (reference sequence). The germline V and J ends were trimmed by 5 bases and 4 bases, with 17 bases remaining between them. DNA for the CDR3: TGTGCCAGCAGCACAGCGCGTGGCGGTGGAGAGACCCAGTACTTC. Translated, it gives CASSTARGGGETQYF.

As to this clonotype: A much more abundant neighbour one base away suggests this may be a read error. The CDR3 does not end in the conserved phenylalanine or tryptophan, so this is likely a read error. The CDR3 coding sequence is TGTGCCACCAGTGATGTGCGGGAGTCGTCCGGGGAGCTGTTTTCT. This translates into CATSDVRESSGELFS. The J gene is TRBJ2-2, the V gene TRBV24-1; TRBD2 aligns across 7 bases. CDR1 and CDR2 (germline): KGHDR, SFDVKD. With V trimmed by 3 bases and J by 6 bases, 6 bases remained unmatched. This CDR3 contains 15 residues.

This clonotype has only a few counts. This sequence joins TRBV28 and TRBJ2-7; 9 nucleotides agree with TRBD2. The CDR3 runs to 15 residues. Per the germline V gene, CDR1 is MDHEN and CDR2 is SYDVKM. The ends lost 4 bases at V and 2 bases at J; junction bases unmatched: 6. The CDR3 nucleotides read TGTGCCAGCAGTTCAGAGCGGGAGGCTACCTACGAGCAGTACTTC. This gives the protein CASSSEREATYEQYF.

This clonotype appeared many times. V and J are TRBV28 and TRBJ2-2; D is unclear. V was clipped by 7 bases and J by 7 bases, with 10 bases between them. In germline, CDR1 is MDHEN, CDR2 SYDVKM. The CDR3 extends over 12 amino acids. In DNA form, the CDR3 reads TGTGCCAGCAAGACCTCCTTCGGGGAGCTGTTTTTT. Translating it yields CASKTSFGELFF.

The V gene is TRBV18, the J gene TRBJ2-7; D remains ambiguous. Looked up from germline, CDR1 is KGHSH and CDR2 is LQKENI. The ends were cut back, 8 bases at V and 3 bases at J, with 14 bases in the middle. This CDR3 is built from 13 residues. CDR3 bases: TGTGCCAGCACCCAAACGAGTAACTACGAGCAGTACTTC. It specifies CASTQTSNYEQYF.

This CDR3 is CASSQGVVSLDTQYF. CDR3 bases: TGCGCCAGCAGCCAAGGAGTGGTTAGTTTAGATACGCAGTATTTT. J is TRBJ2-3 and V is TRBV4-1; no definite D call. Germline CDR1 reads MGHRA; CDR2 reads YSYEKL. The CDR3 totals 15 residues. Deletions cut 1 base from V and 5 bases from J, with 13 bases between.